One sample yielded the 32 T cell receptor beta chains listed below, sequenced in a study of T cell repertoires in cytomegalovirus infection. MiXCR was run by TCRdb on the reads, yielding one entry per CDR3 protein. There are some 920,000 distinct CDR3 sequences in the sample; approximately 31% occur only once, and roughly 13% lies in the top ten. Their cognate antigens are unknown. Sequencing was performed on cultured CD8+ T cells from PBMCs, taken from culture after CMV antigen stimulation. These receptors were taken from a human donor in good health (CMV status not recorded). Some clones in this sample may be carry-over from other donors' samples.

Notes on this clonotype: Germline and junction disagree at one end, which may indicate a read error. V is TRBV4-1 and J is TRBJ2-2, with 9 bases identical to TRBD2. Germline CDR1 and CDR2: MGHRA and YSYEKL. The CDR3 is 17 residues long. This CDR3 reads CSSSLISGGHGTGELFF. The DNA of the CDR3 is TGCTCCAGCAGCCTCATTAGCGGGGGACACGGCACCGGGGAGCTGTTTTTT.

The chain is built from TRBV18 and TRBJ2-1, with 15 bases fitting TRBD2. The length of the CDR3 is 19 residues. With 3 bases clipped from V and 4 bases from J, the junction kept 10 bases outside the gene matches. The germline V gene has CDR1 KGHSH and CDR2 LQKENI. The CDR3 DNA sequence: TGTGCCAGCTCACCGCCTGGGACTAGCGGGGGGCCCCTATACAATGAGCAGTTCTTC. This gives the protein CASSPPGTSGGPLYNEQFF.

This clonotype occurred many times. The chain combines TRBV7-9 with TRBJ1-6, with D perhaps TRBD1 (6 bases). Germline V CDR1 and CDR2: SEHNR, FQNEAQ (reference sequence). This CDR3 has 16 amino acids. V lost 1 base, J lost 4 bases, and 11 bases lay in between. This chain's CDR3 is CASSLEGDGYNSPLHF. For the CDR3, the DNA is TGTGCCAGCAGCTTAGAGGGGGACGGTTATAATTCACCCCTCCACTTT.

This clonotype was counted a few times. The rearrangement uses TRBV19 and TRBJ1-1; 8 bases align to TRBD1. CDR1 and CDR2 from the germline V gene are LNHDA and SQIVND (reference sequence). V was pared by 5 bases and J by 6 bases, with 8 bases of the junction left unmatched. The CDR3 loop spans 14 amino acids. CDR3 bases: TGTGCCAGTAGTGACAGGGGTGCAAACCCTGAAGCTTTCTTT. Amino acid sequence: CASSDRGANPEAFF.

This clonotype was detected only a few times. This sequence joins TRBV19 and TRBJ1-5, with 7 positions matching TRBD1. The V gene end was trimmed by 0 bases and the J gene end by 4 bases; junction bases not matched to a gene: 3. Germline lookup yields CDR1 LNHDA and CDR2 SQIVND (reference sequence). The CDR3 has 15 residues. Here the CDR3 reads CASSIDSGGNQPQHF. As DNA, the CDR3 is TGTGCCAGTAGTATAGATTCAGGGGGAAATCAGCCCCAGCATTTT. Full variable domain (missing parts from reference TRBV19 and TRBJ1-5): DGGITQSPKYLFRKEGQNVTLSCEQNLNHDAMYWYRQDPGQGLRLIYYSQIVNDFQKGDIAEGYSVSREKKESFPLTVTSAQKNPTAFYLCASSIDSGGNQPQHFGDGTRLSIL.

In its sample, this clonotype was seen a few times. The rearrangement uses TRBV12-3 or TRBV12-4 and TRBJ2-5; unclear D gene. The V end lost 5 bases, the J end lost 0 bases, and 13 bases lay between the germline ends. The CDR3 runs to 15 residues. The CDR3 loop is CASSPEAVDQETQYF. The CDR3 nucleotides are TGTGCCAGCAGTCCCGAGGCGGTGGACCAAGAGACCCAGTACTTC.

This chain uses TRBV12-3 or TRBV12-4 with TRBJ1-2; tentative D call: TRBD1 (6 bases). This CDR3 has 15 residues. V lost 8 bases and J lost 4, with 20 bases in between. CDR3 sequence reads: CASVDGAGAFYGYTF. CDR3 sequence (DNA): TGTGCCAGCGTAGATGGGGCAGGGGCTTTCTATGGCTACACCTTC.

The V gene is TRBV19, the J gene TRBJ2-2; D gene ambiguous. Deletions cut 8 bases from V and 7 bases from J, with 8 bases between. The CDR3 runs 11 residues. Germline loops: CDR1 LNHDA, CDR2 SQIVND (reference sequence). The CDR3 nucleotides read TGTGCCAGTGGGGTTGGCGGGGAGCTGTTTTTT. Its translation: CASGVGGELFF. The variable domain in full, with the rest retrieved from reference TRBV19 and TRBJ2-2, is DGGITQSPKYLFRKEGQNVTLSCEQNLNHDAMYWYRQDPGQGLRLIYYSQIVNDFQKGDIAEGYSVSREKKESFPLTVTSAQKNPTAFYLCASGVGGELFFGEGSRLTVL.

This clonotype was counted ten times or more. V gene TRBV7-2 combines with J gene TRBJ1-2, with 11 bases identical to TRBD1. The junction had 5 bases not matched to a gene; V was cut back by 6 bases and J by 8 bases. Germline V CDR1 and CDR2: SGHTA, FQGNSA. This CDR3 contains 13 residues. CDR3 nucleotides: TGTGCCAGCAGAGGACAGGGGGCCATCGGCTACACCTTC. Protein sequence: CASRGQGAIGYTF.

This clonotype was detected ten times or more. The CDR3 coding sequence is TGTGCCAGCAGTTATGATCAGCGGGGGTTGGAATATTTT. Translation gives CASSYDQRGLEYF. The gene calls are TRBV12-3 or TRBV12-4 and TRBJ2-3, with 8 bases fitting TRBD2. V lost 4 bases and J lost 15; bases outside the gene matches: 12. The CDR3 runs to 13 residues.

This clonotype turned up a few times. J is TRBJ2-2 and V is TRBV7-6, with 7 bases that match TRBD1. The CDR3 sequence is 16 residues long. Germline-derived CDR1 and CDR2 are SGHVS and FNYEAQ. Germline trimming cut 3 bases from V and 0 bases from J; bases unmatched to any gene: 4. The CDR3 coding sequence is TGTGCCAGCAGCTTTACAGGGGCGGCGAACACCGGGGAGCTGTTTTTT. It specifies CASSFTGAANTGELFF.

V gene TRBV12-3 or TRBV12-4 combines with J gene TRBJ1-1; possible D gene TRBD1, 5 bases. The V gene lost 6 bases and the J gene lost 9 bases, with 11 bases spanning the gap. The CDR3 sequence is 11 residues long. The CDR3 region has the DNA TGTGCCAGCAGGGCAGGGCTTAAAGCTTTCTTT. It yields the protein CASRAGLKAFF.

The chain employs TRBV20-1 and TRBJ2-4, with D possibly matching TRBD2 (6 bases). The CDR3 sequence is 15 residues long. V was shortened by 3 bases and J by 0 bases, with 12 bases between the two germline ends. Germline CDR1 DFQATT, CDR2 SNEGSKA (reference sequence). The CDR3 DNA follows: TGCAGTGCTAGGGGGGGAAGGGTAGCCAAAAACATTCAGTACTTC. Translating it yields CSARGGRVAKNIQYF.

This clonotype occurred many times. The rearrangement links TRBV7-9 to TRBJ2-4; no clear D. This CDR3 has 15 amino acids. Trimming pared 5 bases from V and 0 bases from J, leaving 11 bases between. The germline gives CDR1 SEHNR, CDR2 FQNEAQ (reference sequence). CDR3 in DNA: TGTGCCAGCAGCGCGCCCTGGATAGCCAAAAACATTCAGTACTTC. It codes for CASSAPWIAKNIQYF.

For the CDR3, the DNA is TGTGCCAGCAGCTTGGAACAGCACTACAATGAGCAGTTCTTC. Its protein is CASSLEQHYNEQFF. V is TRBV5-6 and J is TRBJ2-1; no clear D gene. V lost 0 bases to trimming and J lost 3 bases, with 7 bases between them. The CDR3 contains 14 residues. CDR1 and CDR2 from the germline V gene are SGHDT and YYEEEE.

J is TRBJ2-5 and V is TRBV6-2 or TRBV6-3, with 9 positions matching TRBD2. V was pared by 7 bases and J by 1 base, with 10 bases of the junction left unmatched. The CDR3 length is 16 residues. In germline, CDR1 is MNHEY, CDR2 SVGEGT. The DNA of the CDR3 is TGTGCCAGCAACCAAAGAGCGGGGGGTCTCCAAGAGACCCAGTACTTC. This sequence encodes CASNQRAGGLQETQYF.

This clonotype was detected many times. This chain connects TRBV6-1 to TRBJ1-1; maybe TRBD1 (6 bases). Germline V gene data show CDR1 as MNHNS and CDR2 as SASEGT. The CDR3 runs to 16 residues. V was cut by 6 bases and J by 4 bases, with 21 bases left in between. CDR3 protein: CASRGDISPPGTEAFF. The DNA of the CDR3 is TGTGCCAGCAGGGGGGACATCTCCCCCCCTGGCACTGAAGCTTTCTTT.

This clonotype was seen a handful of times. The chain is built from TRBV7-9 and TRBJ2-7, with no clear D. The V gene's germline CDR1 is SEHNR and CDR2 FQNEAQ (reference sequence). With 0 bases removed from V and 7 bases from J, the gap between germline ends came to 7 bases. This CDR3 spans 12 amino acids. The CDR3 DNA sequence: TGTGCCAGCAGCTTAGCCTCCCGAGAGCAGTACGTC. Encoded protein: CASSLASREQYV.

Concerning this clonotype: Given a much more abundant clone one base away, this may be a read error. V usage is TRBV12-5 and J usage is TRBJ1-1, with D unclear. The germline gives CDR1 LGHNT, CDR2 FRNRAP. The CDR3 consists of 11 residues. Trimming took off 6 bases at V and 2 bases at J, with 4 bases between the two ends. The CDR3 coding sequence is TGTGCTAGTGGCATAAACACTGAAGCTTTCTTT. Protein: CASGINTEAFF.

J is TRBJ1-1 and V is TRBV19; weak D call: TRBD1 (5 bases). Germline CDR1 and CDR2: LNHDA and SQIVND (reference sequence). The V gene lost 3 bases and the J gene lost 0 bases, with 14 bases spanning the gap. This CDR3 is 16 amino acids long. The CDR3 DNA reads TGTGCCAGTAGTATCCCTCCAGGGTTCGTGAACACTGAAGCTTTCTTT. Residues: CASSIPPGFVNTEAFF.

This clonotype appeared a few times. This chain connects TRBV20-1 to TRBJ2-1; 10 nucleotides align to TRBD1. Germline CDR1 DFQATT, CDR2 SNEGSKA (reference sequence). After removal of 0 bases from V and 2 bases from J, the junction contained 4 bases not matched to a gene. CDR3 length: 16 amino acids. The CDR3 here is CSARDPGTGAYNEQFF. In DNA, the CDR3 is TGCAGTGCTAGAGATCCCGGGACAGGGGCCTACAATGAGCAGTTCTTC.

The gene calls are TRBV11-2 and TRBJ1-1; TRBD1 matches 8 bases. CDR1 is SGHAT and CDR2 is FQNNGV in the germline V gene. The CDR3 spans 14 residues. J gave up 9 bases and V 1 base, and 7 bases lay outside the gene matches. CDR3 amino acids: CASSLGGWDRKAFF. The CDR3 DNA follows: TGTGCCAGCAGCTTAGGGGGATGGGACAGGAAAGCTTTCTTT.

This clonotype was picked up one time. The germline gene is not matched at one end of the junction; a read error may be the cause. The chain uses TRBV6-5 and TRBJ1-5; D might be TRBD1 (5 bases). The CDR3 extends over 13 amino acids. Germline V gene sequence: CDR1 MNHEY, CDR2 SVGAGI. As DNA, the CDR3 is TGTGCCAACAGTCCCGGGGGAAATCAGCCCCAGCATTTT. It is translated as CANSPGGNQPQHF.

The chain recombines TRBV12-3 or TRBV12-4 with TRBJ2-3, with TRBD2 matching 8 bases. This CDR3 spans 15 amino acids. Trimming took 6 bases from V and 5 from J; bases not matched to a gene: 10. CDR3 sequence reads: CASSRSGLAGDTQYF. CDR3 DNA sequence: TGTGCCAGCAGCAGATCTGGACTAGCAGGAGATACGCAGTATTTT.

This clonotype was detected only a few times. The chain recombines TRBV12-3 or TRBV12-4 with TRBJ1-3, with TRBD1 matching over 9 bases. The CDR3 is 15 residues long. With 5 bases clipped from V and 4 bases from J, the junction kept 6 bases outside the gene matches. The CDR3 sequence is CASSVYRGPGNTIYF. In DNA form, the CDR3 reads TGTGCCAGCAGTGTGTACAGGGGGCCAGGAAACACCATATATTTT.

Notes on this clonotype: At one end the junction does not follow the germline gene, possibly because of a read error. The chain links TRBV6-2 or TRBV6-3 to TRBJ2-2; D is unresolved. Germline CDR1 MNHEY, CDR2 SVGEGT. The CDR3 consists of 13 residues. Here the CDR3 reads CANSYWNTGELFF. CDR3 bases: TGTGCCAACAGTTACTGGAACACCGGGGAGCTGTTTTTT.

This clonotype was seen once. V gene TRBV6-6 combines with J gene TRBJ2-2; TRBD1 might be the D (5 bases). From germline, CDR1 is MNHNY and CDR2 SVGAGI (reference sequence). This CDR3 is 13 amino acids long. CDR3 in amino acids: CAGASTNTGELFF. In DNA form, the CDR3 reads TGTGCAGGGGCATCTACGAACACCGGGGAGCTGTTTTTT.

The rearrangement joins TRBV6-2 or TRBV6-3 to TRBJ2-7; D perhaps matches TRBD1 (6 bases). V lost 0 bases and J 2 bases, leaving 14 bases between the germline ends. Germline V gene sequence: CDR1 MNHEY, CDR2 SVGEGT. The CDR3 length is 16 residues. The CDR3, as DNA: TGTGCCAGCAGTTACTCGGTCGGCGCAGGGGCCTACGAGCAGTACGTC. Protein: CASSYSVGAGAYEQYV.

The chain carries TRBV6-2 or TRBV6-3 and TRBJ1-5, with TRBD1 matching over 8 bases. This CDR3 contains 17 residues. V shed 0 bases and J 0 bases; nucleotides not matched to a gene: 4. CDR1 MNHEY and CDR2 SVGEGT come from the germline V gene. CDR3 protein: CASSYSTGAYSNQPQHF. CDR3 bases: TGTGCCAGCAGTTACTCGACAGGGGCTTATAGCAATCAGCCCCAGCATTTT.

This clonotype was seen many times. This chain links TRBV7-9 with TRBJ2-4; no reliable D call. The CDR3 extends over 16 amino acids. V was shortened by 4 bases and J by 3 bases, with 16 bases between the two germline ends. CDR1 SEHNR and CDR2 FQNEAQ come from the germline V gene (reference sequence). This CDR3 is CASSSRTVLGKNIQYF. The DNA for the CDR3 is TGTGCCAGCAGCTCCCGGACGGTCCTAGGCAAAAACATTCAGTACTTC.

This clonotype was counted a few times. The chain couples TRBV5-1 to TRBJ2-7; TRBD1 matches 8 bases. Trimming at V came to 4 bases and at J to 2 bases, leaving 5 bases not matched to a gene. Germline CDR1 SGHRS, CDR2 YFSETQ. This CDR3 region has 14 residues. CDR3 bases: TGCGCCAGCAGCGCGGGGACAGGAACCTACGAGCAGTACGTC. Protein product: CASSAGTGTYEQYV.

This rearrangement joins TRBV5-1 to TRBJ2-1; D not resolved. The germline V gene encodes CDR1 SGHRS and CDR2 YFSETQ. Trimming took off 4 bases at V and 8 bases at J, with 22 bases between the two ends. The CDR3 extends over 16 amino acids. This chain's CDR3 is CASSVEPLSVLDEQFF. CDR3 sequence (DNA): TGCGCCAGCAGCGTCGAGCCTCTTTCCGTCTTAGATGAGCAGTTCTTC.